What follows are 2 T cell receptor beta chains derived from one specimen sequenced in a study of T cell responses to AZD1222 COVID-19 vaccine. Some clones are missing from TCRdb's copy, which holds only in-frame ones; the method was immunoSEQ multiplex PCR. The sample has around 100,000 clones, about 87% seen once; the top ten hold 4.2%. The sample in question was peripheral blood, obtained on day 0 of MenACWY control vaccination. The receptors here all came from an adult in good health.

The gene calls are TRBV7-2 and TRBJ2-1; 14 nucleotides line up with TRBD2. Trimming at V came to 6 bases and at J to 8 bases, leaving 9 bases not matched to a gene. The germline V gene encodes CDR1 SGHTA and CDR2 FQGNSA. The CDR3 runs 16 residues. The CDR3 here is CASSRDWTSGRYEQFF. CDR3 nucleotide sequence: TGTGCCAGCAGTCGCGACTGGACTAGCGGGAGGTATGAGCAGTTCTTC. Looking up the rest from reference TRBV7-2 and TRBJ2-1 gives the full variable domain: GAGVSQSPSNKVTEKGKDVELRCDPISGHTALYWYRQSLGQGLEFLIYFQGNSAPDKSGLPSDRFSAERTGGSVSTLTIQRTQQEDSAVYLCASSRDWTSGRYEQFFGPGTRLTVL.

The rearrangement links TRBV19 to TRBJ2-5; no clear D. This CDR3 spans 15 amino acids. Germline values: CDR1 LNHDA, CDR2 SQIVND (reference sequence). With 0 bases removed from V and 2 bases from J, the gap between germline ends came to 10 bases. The CDR3 loop reads CASSIEDQPQETQYF. Here the CDR3 DNA reads TGTGCCAGTAGTATAGAAGACCAGCCTCAAGAGACCCAGTACTTC. Full variable domain (missing parts from reference TRBV19 and TRBJ2-5): DGGITQSPKYLFRKEGQNVTLSCEQNLNHDAMYWYRQDPGQGLRLIYYSQIVNDFQKGDIAEGYSVSREKKESFPLTVTSAQKNPTAFYLCASSIEDQPQETQYFGPGTRLLVL.